This T cell receptor beta chain was captured in a study of identical twins. Findings and limits, study-wide: In drawing conclusions, the study used cross-sectional statistical analysis and did not follow the same donors. Abundant beta clonotypes from cord blood had fewer insertions, unlike memory repertoires, which showed none.

In the case of this clonotype: Its antigen is still unknown.

Template switching introduced a universal primer site, and the cDNA bore unique molecular identifiers. TCRdb redid the calling of the 5' RACE reads with MiXCR, one entry per CDR3 protein. The sample lists approximately 1.8 million distinct CDR3 sequences; around 29% were seen once. V lost 0 bases and J 8 bases, leaving 7 bases between the germline ends. Germline assignment: CDR1 LGHNA and CDR2 YNFKEQ. The CDR3 sequence is 13 residues long. The sequenced sample was cord blood. The chain joins TRBV4-2 to TRBJ2-2; the D is unclear. The TCR comes from a newborn girl in good health. CDR3 sequence reads: CASSQDMGGELFF. CDR3 coding DNA: TGTGCCAGCAGCCAAGATATGGGAGGGGAGCTGTTTTTT.